Listed below are T cell receptor beta chains from one sample, sequenced in a study of blood T cells in healthy people across ages. Via MiXCR, TCRdb re-called the 5' RACE reads, giving one row per CDR3 protein. The table includes about 1.6 million distinct CDR3 sequences, 30% to 40% detected once. What was sequenced was blood. The receptors were gathered from a woman between 25 and 40 years old in good health. Both conserved end residues are part of each CDR3. Fields, in order: J gene, clone size, V gene, D gene, CDR3 length, CDR3 DNA, CDR3 protein. A D gene is named only where the DNA matches it firmly. The size entry is marked missing in some rows and otherwise reads once, few, many or a size class.

TRBJ2-4 many TRBV29-1 TRBD2 12 TGCAGCGTCGGACTAGCGGGAGTTAATCAGTACTTC CSVGLAGVNQYF
TRBJ1-2 NA TRBV15 NA 16 TGTGCCTCCAGCAGTGAACACTTCACCCCACGCTATGGCTACACCTTC CASSSEHFTPRYGYTF
TRBJ1-1 few TRBV7-6 NA 13 TGTGCCAGCGGTCGGGGACCCAACACTGAAGCTTTCTTT CASGRGPNTEAFF
TRBJ2-3 NA TRBV3-1 NA 14 TGTGCCAGCAGCCAAGGCTTTCAGTCGGATACGCAGTATTTT CASSQGFQSDTQYF
TRBJ1-2 NA TRBV7-9 NA 15 TGTGCCAGCAGCCCCCTTGGGCGACAGGAGGATGGCTACACCTTC CASSPLGRQEDGYTF
TRBJ2-3 once TRBV5-6 NA 15 TGTGCCAGCAGCTTGGAGTTGCGGGGCACAGATACGCAGTATTTT CASSLELRGTDTQYF
TRBJ2-5 few TRBV5-6 NA 17 TGTGCCAGCAGCTTACCCGGGGCCGCCCTAAACCAAGAGACCCAGTACTTC CASSLPGAALNQETQYF
TRBJ2-5 once TRBV20-1 TRBD1 13 TGCAGTAACCGGGGACAGATACAAGAGACCCAGTACTTC CSNRGQIQETQYF
TRBJ2-7 few TRBV9 TRBD1 16 TGTGCCAGCAGCGTAGGGGCAAAGACAGGGGCCTACGAGCAGTACTTC CASSVGAKTGAYEQYF
TRBJ2-5 NA TRBV7-6 TRBD2 17 TGTGCCAGCAGCTTAGTACTAGCGGGAGCGGGAGGCGAGACCCAGTACTTC CASSLVLAGAGGETQYF
TRBJ2-3 few TRBV28 TRBD2 14 TGTGCCAGCTTGACTAGCGGGAGGTCAGATACGCAGTATTTT CASLTSGRSDTQYF
TRBJ1-6 NA TRBV27 NA 15 TGTGCCAGCAGTTTATCAGCAGGGCATAATTCACCCCTCCACTTT CASSLSAGHNSPLHF
TRBJ1-2 NA TRBV27 NA 14 TGTGCCAGCAGTCCGACTTTGGACAGCCTTCCCTACACCTTC CASSPTLDSLPYTF
TRBJ1-5 NA TRBV20-1 TRBD1 14 TGCAGTGCTAGAGATACAGGGGTACAACAGCCCCAGCATTTT CSARDTGVQQPQHF
TRBJ1-4 NA TRBV20-1 NA 13 TGCAGTGCTATCGGGTCAACTAATGAAAAACTGTTTTTT CSAIGSTNEKLFF
TRBJ1-1 few TRBV4-1 NA 15 TGCGCCAGCAGCCAAGGGTGGGGGACGGACACTGAAGCTTTCTTT CASSQGWGTDTEAFF
TRBJ2-3 few TRBV15 NA 13 TGTGCCACCAGCAGTACCCTCGCAGATACGCAGTATTTT CATSSTLADTQYF
TRBJ1-5 NA TRBV12-3/TRBV12-4 NA 17 TGTGCCAGCAGGTGGACCGGAGGGGACTATAGCAATCAGCCCCAGCATTTT CASRWTGGDYSNQPQHF
TRBJ2-3 NA TRBV7-6 TRBD2 16 TGTGCCAGCAGCTTAGAAGCCGGCGGGGGGGCGAATACGCAGTATTTT CASSLEAGGGANTQYF
TRBJ1-2 NA TRBV10-3 NA 16 TGTGCCATCACTCGGGAAACCAAGCCCCAACCGTATGGCTACACCTTC CAITRETKPQPYGYTF
TRBJ1-2 once TRBV16 NA 15 TGTGCCAGCGGGCACTCTGGACGGGAAAACTATGGCTACACCTTC CASGHSGRENYGYTF
TRBJ1-4 NA TRBV7-2 TRBD1 14 TGTGCCAGCAGCTTACAGACAGGGAATGAAAAACTGTTTTTT CASSLQTGNEKLFF
TRBJ2-7 few TRBV9 NA 14 TGTGCCAGCAGCCTCGAACGATGGGGCTACGAGCAGTACTTC CASSLERWGYEQYF
TRBJ1-2 many TRBV11-2 NA 13 TGTGCCAGCAGCTTACCAGGGAACTATGGCTACACCTTC CASSLPGNYGYTF
TRBJ2-7 few TRBV27 NA 15 TGTGCCAGCACTCTTCAGGCTAGGGGGAAATACGAGCAGTACTTC CASTLQARGKYEQYF
TRBJ2-1 NA TRBV6-5 NA 14 TGTGCCAGCAGTTACTCGAGATCCCACAATGAGCAGTTCTTC CASSYSRSHNEQFF
TRBJ2-1 NA TRBV9 NA 15 TGTGCCAGCAGCGTTTCGGGTGGGGCGGACAATGAGCAGTTCTTC CASSVSGGADNEQFF
TRBJ1-2 NA TRBV6-5 TRBD1 16 TGTGCCAGCAGTTACGGGACAGGGGGATTTCTCTATGGCTACACCTTC CASSYGTGGFLYGYTF
TRBJ2-1 NA TRBV4-1 NA 15 TGCGCCAGCAGCCCGCGAACGGGACTTATCTACGAGCAGTTCTTC CASSPRTGLIYEQFF
TRBJ2-5 NA TRBV12-3/TRBV12-4 NA 14 TGTGCCAGCAGAAGCCTACGGACGTCGGAGACCCAGTACTTC CASRSLRTSETQYF
TRBJ1-6 few TRBV2 TRBD1 15 TGTGCCAGCAGTTCTTCCGGGACAGGGGTGTCACCCCTCCACTTT CASSSSGTGVSPLHF
TRBJ2-3 NA TRBV10-3 TRBD2 16 TGTGCCATCAGTTCGGGACTAGCGGGAGGAATCGATACGCAGTATTTT CAISSGLAGGIDTQYF
TRBJ1-1 many TRBV12-3/TRBV12-4 NA 13 TGTGCCAGCAGTCCCCGCGAAGGGGCTGAAGCTTTCTTT CASSPREGAEAFF
TRBJ1-2 NA TRBV2 TRBD1 13 TGTGCCAGCAGCCGGACAGGCGCAAGGGGCTACACCTTC CASSRTGARGYTF
TRBJ2-1 few TRBV27 TRBD1 15 TGTGCCAGCTCCTCCGGGACAGGGGGCAAGAATGAGCAGTTCTTC CASSSGTGGKNEQFF
TRBJ2-3 few TRBV6-6 NA 15 TGTGCCAGCAGGGGGAATTGGGGTGGCACAGATACGCAGTATTTT CASRGNWGGTDTQYF
TRBJ2-1 many TRBV29-1 NA 15 TGCAGCGTTGAAAGGACAGTGAGCTCCTACAATGAGCAGTTCTTC CSVERTVSSYNEQFF
TRBJ2-5 NA TRBV7-9 NA 15 TGTGTCAGCAGCCCAGAGGTATATGGAGAAGAGACCCAGTACTTC CVSSPEVYGEETQYF
TRBJ1-2 NA TRBV29-1 NA 14 TGCAGCGTCGTAGGTGGGACATGGACGTCCGGCTACACCTTC CSVVGGTWTSGYTF
TRBJ1-5 NA TRBV27 NA 15 TGTGCCGGCAAGAGAAGACGGGGCCGCAATCAGCCCCAGCATTTT CAGKRRRGRNQPQHF
TRBJ2-5 many TRBV7-3 NA 13 TGTGCCAGCAGCTTGCGGTATCAAGAGACCCAGTACTTC CASSLRYQETQYF
TRBJ1-1 few TRBV7-9 NA 9 TGTGCCAGCAGTCCCGAAGCTTTCTTT CASSPEAFF
TRBJ2-3 many TRBV7-9 NA 13 TGTGCCAGCAGCTTACCATTCACAGATACGCAGTATTTT CASSLPFTDTQYF
TRBJ1-4 NA TRBV5-5 NA 15 TGTGCCAGCAGCTTGTCCTGGAGAGCTAATGAAAAACTGTTTTTT CASSLSWRANEKLFF
TRBJ1-6 NA TRBV5-5 NA 14 TGTGCCAGCACCGCGACCCCAGGGGTAGCACCCCTCCACTTT CASTATPGVAPLHF
TRBJ1-5 NA TRBV29-1 NA 14 TGCAGGGTCCACAGGGACTATAGCAATCAGCCCCAGCATTTT CRVHRDYSNQPQHF
TRBJ1-2 once TRBV7-3 NA 14 TGTGCCAGCAGCCCACGGGAGGGTGCGGGAGGCTACACCTTC CASSPREGAGGYTF
TRBJ2-5 NA TRBV6-5 TRBD1 15 TGTGCCAGCAGGTTACAGGGGATAGAACAAGAGACCCAGTACTTC CASRLQGIEQETQYF
TRBJ2-1 NA TRBV6-1 NA 15 TGTGCCACCAAGTCGGCTCGGGGTACGGACAATGAGCAGTTCTTC CATKSARGTDNEQFF
TRBJ2-1 few TRBV20-1 TRBD2 19 TGCAGTGCTAGAGATGGGACTAGCGGGAGGAGACTCTCCTACAATGAGCAGTTCTTC CSARDGTSGRRLSYNEQFF
TRBJ1-1 NA TRBV30 NA 12 TGTGCCTGGAGCCCTGAGGGCACTGAAGCTTTCTTT CAWSPEGTEAFF
TRBJ1-2 few TRBV4-1 TRBD1 15 TGCGCCAGCAGCCCACCCGGGACAGCCACCTATGGCTACACCTTC CASSPPGTATYGYTF
TRBJ2-1 NA TRBV4-1 TRBD2 13 TGCGCCAGCAGCCAAGATGTCGGGGGGGAGCAGTTCTTC CASSQDVGGEQFF